A selection of T cell receptor beta chains follows, all from one sample in a study of T cells in Graves' hyperthyroidism and ophthalmopathy. Each CDR3 protein is one row after TCRdb ran MiXCR on the multiplex PCR reads. The table records about 360,000 distinct CDR3 sequences, 13% of them present only once. The sequencing sample was made of blood. All receptors come from a woman in her late teens or twenties with Graves' hyperthyroidism. CDR3s include the opening cysteine and the closing phenylalanine or tryptophan. D genes are given only for firm matches. Not all rows give a size; the values are once, few, many and, for expanded clones, a class.

D | J | size | V | DNA | CDR3
. | TRBJ2-3 | many | TRBV24-1 | TGTGCCACCAGTGATTTGGCAGATACGCAGTATTTT | CATSDLADTQYF
. | TRBJ2-2 | few | TRBV9 | TGTGCCAGCAGCGTAGCCCCAGAAACCACCGGGGAGCTGTTTTTT | CASSVAPETTGELFF
. | TRBJ2-3 | few | TRBV9 | TGTGCCAGCAGCGTAGTAGGAACCGGTACAGATACGCAGTATTTT | CASSVVGTGTDTQYF
. | TRBJ2-1 | . | TRBV24-1 | TGTACCACCAGTGATTTTGTTGCCGGAGGTGAGCAGTTCTTC | CTTSDFVAGGEQFF
. | TRBJ2-5 | . | TRBV4-1 | TGCGCCAGCAGCCAAGGTTTCCTTGGCGGAAGTCAAGAGACCCAGTACTTC | CASSQGFLGGSQETQYF
TRBD1 | TRBJ2-3 | many | TRBV30 | TGTGCCTGGAGTAGGGGGCCAGATACGCAGTATTTT | CAWSRGPDTQYF
TRBD2 | TRBJ2-7 | few | TRBV7-2 | TGTGCCAGCAGCTTATGGCCTAGCGGGTTCTGCGAGCAGTACTTC | CASSLWPSGFCEQYF
TRBD2 | TRBJ2-4 | many | TRBV20-1 | TGCAGTGCTACGACGGTGGGTAGCGGGGTAGGAGTGAACATTCAGTACTTC | CSATTVGSGVGVNIQYF
TRBD1 | TRBJ2-4 | . | TRBV19 | TGTGCCAGTAGTAAGGGGCAGGGGGTGATAAACATTCAGTACTTC | CASSKGQGVINIQYF
. | TRBJ1-1 | many | TRBV29-1 | TGCAGCGTTGGGGGGGAGAACACTGAAGCTTTCTTT | CSVGGENTEAFF
. | TRBJ1-5 | few | TRBV7-2 | TGTGCCAGCAGCTTTTCCAGTGTCGATCAGCCCCAGCATTTT | CASSFSSVDQPQHF
TRBD2 | TRBJ2-1 | once | TRBV2 | TGTGCCAGCAGTGCGGGGACTAGCGGGGGTAATGAGCAGTTCTTC | CASSAGTSGGNEQFF
. | TRBJ1-1 | many | TRBV7-9 | TGTGCCAGCAGCTTACCCCGGGGAGATGAAGCTTTCTTT | CASSLPRGDEAFF
. | TRBJ2-2 | few | TRBV28 | TGTGCCAGCAGCGGAACCGGGGAGCTGTTTTTT | CASSGTGELFF
TRBD2 | TRBJ2-5 | many | TRBV7-9 | TGTGCCAGCTCGAGGGCTAGCGGATTCCAAGAGACCCAGTACTTC | CASSRASGFQETQYF
TRBD2 | TRBJ2-1 | few | TRBV6-1 | TGTGCCAGCAGTGACCCCCTAGCGGGGGACTACAATGAGCAGTTCTTC | CASSDPLAGDYNEQFF
. | TRBJ1-1 | . | TRBV30 | TGTGCCTGGAGTCGGGGGACGGACACTGAAGCTTTCTTT | CAWSRGTDTEAFF
. | TRBJ2-5 | . | TRBV18 | TGTGCCAGCTCATTGGCCGGCGGGCTCCAAGAGACCCAGTACTTC | CASSLAGGLQETQYF
. | TRBJ2-1 | few | TRBV20-1 | TGCAGTGCTCAGGACGGCAGCTCCTACAATGAGCAGTTCTTC | CSAQDGSSYNEQFF
. | TRBJ2-5 | many | TRBV10-3 | TGTGCCATCAGTGGAGGGGGGCAAGAGACCCAGTACTTC | CAISGGGQETQYF
. | TRBJ1-3 | . | TRBV9 | TGTGCCAGCAAAGCATACTCTGGAAACACCTTATATTTT | CASKAYSGNTLYF
TRBD2 | TRBJ2-1 | . | TRBV9 | TGTGCCAGCAGCATTACTAGCGGCGCGAATGAGCAGTTCTTC | CASSITSGANEQFF
. | TRBJ2-3 | . | TRBV5-1 | TGCGCCAGCAGCCCCCAGAGTGACACAGATACGCAGTATTTT | CASSPQSDTDTQYF
. | TRBJ1-3 | . | TRBV4-2 | TGTGCCAGCAGCCGGCTAACCGAAGACTCTGGAAACACCATATATTTT | CASSRLTEDSGNTIYF
. | TRBJ1-1 | many | TRBV7-9 | TGTGCCAGCAGCTCCACAGGGAGGGCGAACACTGAAGCTTTCTTT | CASSSTGRANTEAFF
. | TRBJ1-3 | many | TRBV27 | TGTGCCAGCTCCGCCCGTTCTGGAAACACCATATATTTT | CASSARSGNTIYF
. | TRBJ2-1 | many | TRBV28 | TGTGCCAGCAGAGGACAGAGCTCCTACAATGAGCAGTTCTTC | CASRGQSSYNEQFF
. | TRBJ2-1 | few | TRBV5-1 | TGCGCCAGCAGCTCGACAGCTAACAATGAGCAGTTCTTC | CASSSTANNEQFF
TRBD1 | TRBJ1-1 | many | TRBV10-3 | TGTGCCATCAGTGGGGACAGGGCCGACACTGAAGCTTTCTTT | CAISGDRADTEAFF
. | TRBJ2-7 | many | TRBV11-1 | TGTGCCAGCAGCCCCCGGACAGAGACCTACGAGCAGTACTTC | CASSPRTETYEQYF